The 26 T cell receptor beta chains below were found in one sample sequenced in a study of T cells in Graves' hyperthyroidism and ophthalmopathy. Amplification targeted TCR beta CDR3 regions from RNA transcripts. First-round RT-PCR targeting the TCR CDR3 was performed with the HTBI primer set. A single record per CDR3 protein comes from TCRdb applying MiXCR to the multiplex PCR reads. Of a few hundred thousand distinct CDR3 sequences listed, about a sixth are singletons. Source material: blood. Receptors were obtained from a young woman with Graves' hyperthyroidism.

The rearrangement joins TRBV20-1 to TRBJ2-1; 7 bases line up with TRBD2. The CDR3 is 16 residues long. The ends lost 2 bases at V and 3 bases at J; junction bases unmatched: 10. Germline CDR1 reads DFQATT; CDR2 reads SNEGSKA (reference sequence). CDR3 nucleotides: TGCAGTGCTAGAACCCCCCTAGCGGCTCGCTACAATGAGCAGTTCTTC. It yields the protein CSARTPLAARYNEQFF.

This clonotype was counted between two and nine times. As DNA, the CDR3 is TGCAGTGCACCGGGACAGGGGGCGTTGGACACTGAAGCTTTCTTT. Translating gives CSAPGQGALDTEAFF. This chain uses TRBV20-1 with TRBJ1-1, with TRBD1 matching over 12 bases. The CDR3 extends over 15 amino acids. Germline values: CDR1 DFQATT, CDR2 SNEGSKA (reference sequence). V trimming: 6 bases; J trimming: 3 bases; junction bases outside the gene matches: 8.

Here the CDR3 reads CASSQARDQPQHF. CDR3 sequence (DNA): TGCGCCAGCAGCCAAGCCAGGGACCAGCCCCAGCATTTT. The gene calls are TRBV4-1 and TRBJ1-5; D may be TRBD1 (5 bases). CDR1 MGHRA and CDR2 YSYEKL come from the germline V gene. CDR3 size: 13 residues. Trimming took off 1 base at V and 7 bases at J, with 8 bases between the two ends.

The table lists this clonotype with a few counts. The J gene is TRBJ2-3, the V gene TRBV6-1; 10 nucleotides match TRBD2. CDR1 is MNHNS, CDR2 SASEGT, per germline. V shed 6 bases, J shed 4 bases, and the junction held 13 bases outside the gene matches. The CDR3 has 17 amino acids. CDR3 amino acids: CASRGPFASGSADTQYF. The CDR3 DNA is TGTGCCAGCAGAGGCCCCTTTGCTAGCGGGAGCGCAGATACGCAGTATTTT.

This clonotype was seen at least ten times. The chain employs TRBV7-9 and TRBJ2-1; D gene ambiguous. This CDR3 has 14 residues. Looked up from germline, CDR1 is SEHNR and CDR2 is FQNEAQ (reference sequence). The V end was cut by 11 bases, the J end by 0 bases, with 14 bases between. CDR3 residues: CALPLKSSYNEQFF. DNA of the CDR3: TGTGCCTTACCCTTGAAGAGCTCCTACAATGAGCAGTTCTTC.

This clonotype was counted at least ten times. V and J are TRBV30 and TRBJ1-4; D is unclear. There are 11 residues in the CDR3. Per germline, CDR1 GTSNPN and CDR2 SVGIG (reference sequence). V lost 6 bases and J lost 4, with 6 bases in between. The CDR3 DNA follows: TGTGCCTGTACCCTTAATGAAAAACTGTTTTTT. This encodes CACTLNEKLFF.

This clonotype was counted a few times. The genes are TRBV7-9 and TRBJ2-3, with 14 bases aligning to TRBD2. CDR1 is SEHNR and CDR2 is FQNEAQ in the germline V gene (reference sequence). The V segment lost 5 bases and the J segment 3 bases; nucleotides outside the gene matches: 7. CDR3 length: 17 amino acids. The CDR3 DNA sequence: TGTGCCAGCAGCAGGGGGGGACTAGCGGGAGCTACAGATACGCAGTATTTT. Its translation is CASSRGGLAGATDTQYF.

This clonotype came up many times. The V and J genes are TRBV6-2 or TRBV6-3 and TRBJ1-2; 8 bases are shared with TRBD1. V lost 2 bases and J lost 1; bases outside the gene matches: 9. The germline V gene has CDR1 MNHEY and CDR2 SVGEGT. The CDR3 length is 17 residues. The CDR3 DNA follows: TGTGCCAGCAGTTACCAGGGGGCGCGGGATCATAACTATGGCTACACCTTC. It encodes CASSYQGARDHNYGYTF.

The rearrangement links TRBV20-1 to TRBJ2-1, with D tentatively TRBD2 (6 bases). Trimming removed 5 bases from V and 8 bases from J, with 16 bases in between. From germline, CDR1 is DFQATT and CDR2 SNEGSKA (reference sequence). The length of the CDR3 is 13 residues. The CDR3 region has the DNA TGCAGTGCTCCGGGAGAGTTTATCGATGAGCAGTTCTTC. Translated: CSAPGEFIDEQFF.

This clonotype has a count of ten or more. V gene TRBV6-1 combines with J gene TRBJ2-7; 9 bases align to TRBD2. From germline, CDR1 is MNHNS and CDR2 SASEGT. The J segment lost 2 bases and the V segment lost 5 bases, leaving 13 bases of the junction unmatched. The CDR3 runs 17 residues. Here the CDR3 reads CASSYGYPGGRAYEQYF. Here the CDR3 DNA reads TGTGCCAGCAGTTATGGGTACCCGGGCGGGAGGGCCTACGAGCAGTACTTC.

This clonotype was detected many times. The V and J genes are TRBV6-1 and TRBJ2-7; D is perhaps TRBD1 or TRBD2 (5 bases each). Germline CDR1 MNHNS, CDR2 SASEGT. CDR3 length: 16 amino acids. The germline V and J ends were trimmed by 5 bases and 2 bases, with 19 bases remaining between them. The CDR3 sequence is CASSPLLERGAYEQYF. CDR3 DNA: TGTGCCAGCAGTCCCCTTTTGGAACGGGGCGCCTACGAGCAGTACTTC.

Many counts were recorded for this clonotype. V usage is TRBV7-4 and J usage is TRBJ2-7, with D possibly matching TRBD2 (6 bases). The V end was cut by 7 bases, the J end by 3 bases, with 19 bases between. This CDR3 is 15 amino acids long. CDR1 and CDR2 (germline): SGHVT, SQSDAQ. The CDR3 spells CASTLGTGANYEQYF. For the CDR3, the DNA is TGTGCCAGCACCCTAGGGACTGGAGCCAACTACGAGCAGTACTTC.

Only a few counts were recorded for this clonotype. This may arise from a read error, as a much more abundant clone is one base away. V and J are TRBV3-1 and TRBJ2-7; D gene uncertain. Trimming left V 7 bases short and J 1 base short, with 8 bases between. This CDR3 spans 12 amino acids. Looked up from germline, CDR1 is LGHDT and CDR2 is YNNKEL (reference sequence). CDR3 sequence: CASTRFSYEQYF. The CDR3 DNA reads as TGTGCCAGCACCAGGTTTTCCTACGAGCAGTACTTC.

This clonotype was recorded at least ten times. The chain recombines TRBV5-1 with TRBJ1-1, with 9 bases identical to TRBD1. Germline-derived CDR1 and CDR2 are SGHRS and YFSETQ. V shed 4 bases, J shed 3 bases, and the junction held 4 bases outside the gene matches. The CDR3 is 14 residues long. The CDR3 sequence: CASSPGTGHTEAFF. The CDR3 region has the DNA TGCGCCAGCAGCCCCGGGACAGGGCACACTGAAGCTTTCTTT.

This clonotype was seen a handful of times. The V call is TRBV5-4, the J call TRBJ1-5; 7 bases agree with TRBD1. The CDR3 contains 14 residues. The V and J ends lost 0 bases and 9 bases, in that order; junction bases with no gene match: 6. The germline gives CDR1 SGHNT, CDR2 YYREEE (reference sequence). Here the CDR3 DNA reads TGTGCCAGCAGCTTGGGACAGGGCAAGTGGCCCCAGCATTTT. It specifies CASSLGQGKWPQHF. Full variable domain (outside the CDR3, taken from reference TRBV5-4 and TRBJ1-5): ETGVTQSPTHLIKTRGQQVTLRCSSQSGHNTVSWYQQALGQGPQFIFQYYREEENGRGNFPPRFSGLQFPNYSSELNVNALELDDSALYLCASSLGQGKWPQHFGDGTRLSIL.

This clonotype was detected many times. The J gene is TRBJ2-1, the V gene TRBV20-1; TRBD2 agrees at 7 bases. CDR1 and CDR2 (germline): DFQATT, SNEGSKA (reference sequence). V shed 2 bases and J 7 bases; nucleotides not matched to a gene: 11. The CDR3 loop spans 15 amino acids. The CDR3 DNA sequence: TGCAGTGCTAGAAGTTCTGCCAGCGGGACTAATGAGCAGTTCTTC. This sequence encodes CSARSSASGTNEQFF.

This clonotype was recorded at least ten times. V and J are TRBV30 and TRBJ2-1, with 11 positions matching TRBD2. This CDR3 spans 14 amino acids. J lost 12 bases, V lost 0 bases, and 7 bases had no gene match. Germline V gene lookup returns CDR1 GTSNPN and CDR2 SVGIG (reference sequence). The CDR3 bases are TGTGCCTGGAGTGTAAGGGGAACTAGCGGGAGGCAGTTCTTC. Protein: CAWSVRGTSGRQFF.

This clonotype occurred many times. The J gene is TRBJ2-3, the V gene TRBV18; D not certain. The ends were cut back, 2 bases at V and 6 bases at J, with 15 bases in the middle. This CDR3 is 15 amino acids long. Looked up from germline, CDR1 is KGHSH and CDR2 is LQKENI. CDR3: CASSPFTLLRDTQYF. In nucleotides, the CDR3 is TGTGCCAGCTCACCATTTACCCTCCTCCGGGATACGCAGTATTTT.

This clonotype was seen at least ten times. The chain carries TRBV27 and TRBJ2-5; the match to TRBD1 covers 7 bases. CDR1 is MNHEY and CDR2 is SMNVEV in the germline V gene (reference sequence). V was clipped by 3 bases and J by 5 bases; unmatched bases: 3. This CDR3 spans 13 amino acids. CDR3 protein: CASSFTTGETQYF. In DNA, the CDR3 is TGTGCCAGCAGTTTCACGACAGGGGAGACCCAGTACTTC.

This clonotype was detected only a few times. The V and J genes are TRBV13 and TRBJ2-1; TRBD2 matches 10 bases. Trimming at V came to 5 bases and at J to 5 bases, leaving 9 bases not matched to a gene. The CDR3 sequence is 16 residues long. CDR1 is PRHDT and CDR2 is FYEKMQ in the germline V gene (reference sequence). CDR3 sequence (DNA): TGTGCCAGCAGCACACCCTCTAGCGGGAGTAACAATGAGCAGTTCTTC. As protein: CASSTPSSGSNNEQFF.

The chain joins TRBV6-1 to TRBJ2-3; D remains unclear. The CDR3 has 14 residues. The germline V gene has CDR1 MNHNS and CDR2 SASEGT. Deletions cut 5 bases from V and 2 bases from J, with 11 bases between. The CDR3 nucleotides are TGTGCCAGCAGTACATTAGGCCCCACAGATACGCAGTATTTT. Its translation is CASSTLGPTDTQYF.

This clonotype was observed many times. The chain combines TRBV28 with TRBJ2-1; 7 nucleotides align to TRBD2. The CDR3 runs to 16 residues. V gave up 5 bases and J gave up 6 bases; unmatched junction bases: 13. Germline lookup yields CDR1 MDHEN and CDR2 SYDVKM. CDR3 residues: CASSRSAGGRVNEQFF. CDR3 coding DNA: TGTGCCAGCAGTCGATCCGCAGGCGGGAGAGTCAATGAGCAGTTCTTC.

In its sample, this clonotype was seen once. V gene TRBV19 combines with J gene TRBJ1-2, with D unresolved. CDR3 length equals 13 residues. The ends were cut back, 6 bases at V and 2 bases at J, with 10 bases in the middle. Looked up from germline, CDR1 is LNHDA and CDR2 is SQIVND (reference sequence). CDR3 nucleotides: TGTGCCAGTAGGGATCATAAAAACTATGGCTACACCTTC. As protein: CASRDHKNYGYTF.

The V gene is TRBV6-5, the J gene TRBJ2-3; 9 bases are shared with TRBD2. The CDR3 is made up of 15 amino acids. V shed 2 bases and J 6 bases; nucleotides not matched to a gene: 6. Germline V gives CDR1 MNHEY, CDR2 SVGAGI. In DNA, the CDR3 is TGTGCCAGCAGTTACAGGGCGGGGGGGGATGATACGCAGTATTTT. This codes for CASSYRAGGDDTQYF.

The chain is built from TRBV19 and TRBJ2-3, with TRBD1 matching 7 bases. The better agreement between TRBJ1-5 and the DNA end casts doubt on the J call. The CDR3 sequence is 14 residues long. Germline V lookup: CDR1 LNHDA, CDR2 SQIVND (reference sequence). CDR3 coding DNA: TGTGCCAGTAGTATGGGACAGACCACAGATACGCAGCATTTT. It codes for CASSMGQTTDTQHF.

At least ten counts were recorded for this clonotype. The chain carries TRBV5-1 and TRBJ2-5; D gene unclear. This CDR3 region has 13 residues. Germline V gene lookup returns CDR1 SGHRS and CDR2 YFSETQ. Trimming took 4 bases from V and 5 from J, leaving 12 bases between them. CDR3 sequence: CASSAAFAETQYF. CDR3 bases: TGCGCCAGCAGCGCAGCGTTTGCCGAGACCCAGTACTTC.